This is a list of T cell receptor beta chains from one sample in a study of lymphopenia after photon versus proton radiotherapy. The assay was immunoSEQ multiplex PCR, and TCRdb's table has in-frame clones only and misses some. This sample carries several thousand clones, about 80% of them seen once, and the ten largest clones take about half. The specimen comprised peripheral blood, sampled from a patient treated with photon-based radiotherapy. These receptor sequences come from a man aged 25-40 years with gastric cancer. Each CDR3 is given with its conserved first and last residue. D genes are given only for firm matches. Not all rows give a size; the values are once, few, many and, for expanded clones, a class.

CDR3	DNA	D	J	V	size
CASSQGGGPGNIQYF	TGTGCCAGCAGCCAGGGAGGAGGCCCTGGAAACATTCAGTACTTC	.	TRBJ2-4	TRBV6-5	.
CASSRGTSNTGELFF	TGCGCCAGCAGTCGTGGGACTTCGAACACCGGGGAGCTGTTTTTT	.	TRBJ2-2	TRBV5-1	.
CASSRGQGSLNTEAFF	TGCGCCAGCAGCCGGGGACAGGGGTCCTTGAACACTGAAGCTTTCTTT	TRBD1	TRBJ1-1	TRBV5-1	.
CANSFQGGETQYF	TGTGCCAACAGCTTCCAGGGAGGAGAGACCCAGTACTTC	.	TRBJ2-5	TRBV7-2	.
CASSSPEEQYF	TGTGCCAGCAGCTCCCCAGAGGAGCAGTACTTC	.	TRBJ2-7	TRBV21-1	.
CATSPGLALYEQFF	TGTGCCACATCCCCGGGACTAGCGTTGTATGAGCAGTTCTTC	TRBD2	TRBJ2-1	TRBV19	.
CASSDPFSQFF	TGTGCCAGCAGTGACCCATTCTCCCAGTTCTTC	.	TRBJ2-1	TRBV6-1	once
CASSLAGAQNYGYTF	TGTGCCAGCAGCTTAGCGGGAGCCCAGAACTATGGCTACACCTTC	.	TRBJ1-2	TRBV7-9	few
CASRQGGGTEAFF	TGTGCCAGTAGACAGGGAGGGGGAACTGAAGCTTTCTTT	.	TRBJ1-1	TRBV19	.
CASSSAGTAVYEQYF	TGTGCCAGCAGCTCCGCCGGGACAGCCGTATACGAGCAGTACTTC	TRBD1	TRBJ2-7	TRBV4-2	.
CASSSPAGATSTEAFF	TGCGCCAGCAGCTCGCCTGCTGGGGCTACCAGCACTGAAGCTTTCTTT	.	TRBJ1-1	TRBV5-1	.
CASTGRLGQPQHF	TGTGCCAGCACGGGGAGGTTAGGGCAGCCCCAGCATTTT	.	TRBJ1-5	TRBV6-5	.
CASRAGEGSSTEAFF	TGTGCCAGCAGAGCCGGTGAAGGGTCGAGCACTGAAGCTTTCTTT	.	TRBJ1-1	TRBV9	.
CASSESPGEDEQYF	TGTGCCAGCAGTGAATCTCCAGGGGAAGACGAGCAGTACTTC	.	TRBJ2-7	TRBV6-1	.
CASKTGVSYNSPLHF	TGCGCCAGCAAGACAGGGGTGTCCTATAATTCACCCCTCCACTTT	TRBD1	TRBJ1-6	TRBV10-2	.
CATSREETSGYEQYF	TGTGCCACCAGCAGAGAGGAGACTAGCGGGTACGAGCAGTACTTC	TRBD2	TRBJ2-7	TRBV15	.